One and the same sample provided the 5 T cell receptor beta chains below, sequenced in a study of CD8+ T cells in alopecia areata. The authors extracted RNA and reverse transcribed it into cDNA as the sequencing template. Measured with immunoSEQ multiplex PCR; TCRdb has only the in-frame clones, and not every one. The profile shows tens of thousands of clones, around 62% of them singletons. It was for about 5 patients that CD4+ cells were sorted into CD25+CD127- cells. What was sequenced was CD4+ Tregs sorted from blood. The receptors were gathered from a human donor with alopecia areata.

The gene calls are TRBV7-2 and TRBJ2-7; 10 bases map to TRBD2. Unmatched junction bases numbered 0, after V lost 4 bases and J lost 3 bases. This CDR3 spans 13 amino acids. Germline CDR1 reads SGHTA; CDR2 reads FQGNSA. For the CDR3, the DNA is TGTGCCAGCAGCTGGACTAGCGGCTACGAGCAGTACTTC. Encoded protein: CASSWTSGYEQYF.

The V gene is TRBV18, the J gene TRBJ1-3; D is perhaps TRBD1 (6 bases). The CDR3 is made up of 16 amino acids. From germline, CDR1 is KGHSH and CDR2 LQKENI. The ends were cut back, 0 bases at V and 2 bases at J, with 11 bases in the middle. The CDR3 is CASSPPQGLAGNTIYF. CDR3 DNA: TGTGCCAGCTCACCACCTCAGGGGCTCGCTGGAAACACCATATATTTT.

CDR3 in amino acids: CASSGGGLSQYF. In DNA form, the CDR3 reads TGTGCCAGCAGCGGCGGGGGCCTGTCCCAGTACTTC. This sequence joins TRBV11-2 and TRBJ2-5; tentative D call: TRBD2 (7 bases). Per germline, CDR1 SGHAT and CDR2 FQNNGV. V was clipped by 5 bases and J by 9 bases, with 13 bases between them. There are 12 residues in the CDR3.

This rearrangement joins TRBV19 to TRBJ2-7; tentatively, D is TRBD1 (6 bases). Trimming removed 3 bases at V and 5 bases at J, with 14 bases between. This CDR3 comprises 14 residues. The germline CDR1 and CDR2 sequences are LNHDA and SQIVND (reference sequence). The CDR3 spells CASSIMWGPDEQYF. Here the CDR3 DNA reads TGTGCCAGTAGTATCATGTGGGGGCCGGACGAGCAGTACTTC.

This clone was seen only once. The chain employs TRBV6-5 and TRBJ2-1; 7 nucleotides agree with TRBD1. Germline values: CDR1 MNHEY, CDR2 SVGAGI. Germline trimming cut 6 bases from V and 5 bases from J; bases unmatched to any gene: 4. The length of the CDR3 is 13 residues. The CDR3 spells CASRNRGDNEQFF. CDR3 DNA sequence: TGTGCCAGCAGGAACAGGGGTGACAATGAGCAGTTCTTC.